This T cell receptor (beta chain) was observed in a study of cytomegalovirus exposure and HLA in healthy donors. Notes on this clone: Its antigen is undetermined.

Study-wide results and limits: Sequencing likely caused a cluster of highly shared sequence variants. When a later analysis compared HLA-associated TCR beta chains with equally common others, the HLA-associated chains turned out to be more clonally expanded and to have lower generation probabilities.

The CDR3 is 14 residues long. Looked up from germline, CDR1 is MNHNY and CDR2 is SVGAGI (reference sequence). PCR was performed using 60 Vbeta and 13 Jbeta primers. Profiling relied on immunoSEQ multiplex PCR, and the TCRdb table lists in-frame clones only, not all of them. The sample lists about 90,000 clones, approximately 78% occurring once. V is TRBV6-6 and J is TRBJ2-5, with 8 bases lining up with TRBD1. TRBJ2-7 matches the DNA end more closely, so the J call is doubtful. The sample consisted of PBMCs. The origin of this receptor is a middle-aged woman in good health and CMV-seropositive. CDR3 amino acids: CASSYGQGPGEQYF. The CDR3 DNA follows: TGTGCCAGCAGTTATGGACAGGGACCGGGCGAGCAGTACTTC.